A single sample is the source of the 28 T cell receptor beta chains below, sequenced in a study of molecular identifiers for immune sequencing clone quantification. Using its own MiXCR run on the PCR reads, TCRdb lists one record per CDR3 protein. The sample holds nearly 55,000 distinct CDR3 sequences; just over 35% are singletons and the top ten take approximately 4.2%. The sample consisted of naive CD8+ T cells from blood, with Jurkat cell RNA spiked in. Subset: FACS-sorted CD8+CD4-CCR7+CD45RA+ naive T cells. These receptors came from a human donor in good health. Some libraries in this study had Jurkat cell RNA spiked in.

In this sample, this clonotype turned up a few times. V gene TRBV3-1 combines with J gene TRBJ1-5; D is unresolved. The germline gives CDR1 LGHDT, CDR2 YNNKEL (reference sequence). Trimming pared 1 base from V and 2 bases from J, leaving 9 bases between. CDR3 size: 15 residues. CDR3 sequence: CASSQVAGGNQPQHF. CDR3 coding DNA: TGTGCCAGCAGCCAAGTAGCTGGGGGCAATCAGCCCCAGCATTTT.

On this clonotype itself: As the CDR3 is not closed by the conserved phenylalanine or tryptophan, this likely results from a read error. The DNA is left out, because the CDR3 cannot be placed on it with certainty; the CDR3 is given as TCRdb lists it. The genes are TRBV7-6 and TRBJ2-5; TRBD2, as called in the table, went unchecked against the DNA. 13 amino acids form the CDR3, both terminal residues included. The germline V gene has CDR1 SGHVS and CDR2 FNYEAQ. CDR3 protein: CASRPAGVETQSI.

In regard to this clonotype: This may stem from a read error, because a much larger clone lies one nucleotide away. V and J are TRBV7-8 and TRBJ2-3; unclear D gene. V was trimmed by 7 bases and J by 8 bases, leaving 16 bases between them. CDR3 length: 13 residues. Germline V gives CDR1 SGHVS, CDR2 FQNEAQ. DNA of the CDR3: TGTGCCAGCAAATCCGGAGCATTAGGTACGCAGTATTTT. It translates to CASKSGALGTQYF. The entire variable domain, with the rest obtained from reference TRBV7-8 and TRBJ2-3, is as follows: GAGVSQSPRYKVAKRGQDVALRCDPISGHVSLFWYQQALGQGPEFLTYFQNEAQLDKSGLPSDRFFAERPEGSVSTLKIQRTQQEDSAVYLCASKSGALGTQYFGPGTRLTVL.

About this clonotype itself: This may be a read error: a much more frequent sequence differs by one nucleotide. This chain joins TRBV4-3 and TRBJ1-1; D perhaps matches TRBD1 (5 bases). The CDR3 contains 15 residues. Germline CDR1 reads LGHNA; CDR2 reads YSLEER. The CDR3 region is CASRRDRQLNTETFF. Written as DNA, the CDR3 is TGCGCCAGCAGGCGAGACCGACAGCTGAACACTGAAACTTTCTTT.

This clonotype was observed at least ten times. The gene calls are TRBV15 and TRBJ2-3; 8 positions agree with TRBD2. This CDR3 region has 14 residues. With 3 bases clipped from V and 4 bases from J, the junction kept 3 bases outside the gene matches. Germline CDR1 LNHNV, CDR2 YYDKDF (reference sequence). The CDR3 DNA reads TGTGCCACCAGCAGGAGCGGGAGTGCAGATACGCAGTATTTT. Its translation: CATSRSGSADTQYF.

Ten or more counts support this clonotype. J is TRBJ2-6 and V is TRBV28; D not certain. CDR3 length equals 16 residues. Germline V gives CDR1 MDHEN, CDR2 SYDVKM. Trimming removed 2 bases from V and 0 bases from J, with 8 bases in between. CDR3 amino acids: CASSLPPFSGANVLTF. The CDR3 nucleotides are TGTGCCAGCAGTTTACCTCCGTTCTCTGGGGCCAACGTCCTGACTTTC.

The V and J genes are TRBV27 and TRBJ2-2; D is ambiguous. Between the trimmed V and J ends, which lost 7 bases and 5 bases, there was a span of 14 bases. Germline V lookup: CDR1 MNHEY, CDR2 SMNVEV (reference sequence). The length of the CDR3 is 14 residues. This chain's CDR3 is CASTPYMGTGELFF. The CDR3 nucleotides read TGTGCCAGCACCCCTTACATGGGGACCGGGGAGCTGTTTTTT.

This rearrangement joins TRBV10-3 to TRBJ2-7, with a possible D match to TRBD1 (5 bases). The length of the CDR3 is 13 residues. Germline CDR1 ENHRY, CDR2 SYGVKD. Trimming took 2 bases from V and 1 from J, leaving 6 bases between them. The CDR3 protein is CAISEGQSYEQYF. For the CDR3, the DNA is TGTGCCATCAGTGAGGGACAATCCTACGAGCAGTACTTC.

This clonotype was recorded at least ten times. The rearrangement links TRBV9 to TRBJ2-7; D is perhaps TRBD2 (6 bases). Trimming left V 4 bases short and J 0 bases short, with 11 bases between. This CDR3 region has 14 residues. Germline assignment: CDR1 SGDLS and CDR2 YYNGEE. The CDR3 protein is CASSPGLSSYEQYF. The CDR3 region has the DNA TGTGCCAGCAGCCCGGGACTTAGCTCCTACGAGCAGTACTTC.

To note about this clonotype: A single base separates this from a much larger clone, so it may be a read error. In DNA, the CDR3 is TGTGCCAGCTGTGGAACAGGGGGCGAGCAGTACTTC. It codes for CASCGTGGEQYF. V and J are TRBV25-1 and TRBJ2-7; 8 positions agree with TRBD1. This CDR3 is built from 12 residues. Germline CDR1 reads MGHDK; CDR2 reads SYGVNS. Trimming at V came to 8 bases and at J to 6 bases, leaving 6 bases not matched to a gene.

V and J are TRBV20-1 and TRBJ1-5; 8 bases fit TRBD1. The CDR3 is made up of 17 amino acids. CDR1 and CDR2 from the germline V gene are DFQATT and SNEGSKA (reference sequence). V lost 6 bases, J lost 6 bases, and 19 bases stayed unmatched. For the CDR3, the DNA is TGCAGTGCATTTTGGACAGGGTCTGGGAGTCTCACTCAGCCCCAGCATTTT. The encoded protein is CSAFWTGSGSLTQPQHF.

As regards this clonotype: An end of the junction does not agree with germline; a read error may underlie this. CDR3 nucleotides: TGCAGCGTTGCTGGATTTGGTTTAAGTGCTGACGCTTTCTTC. Amino acid sequence: CSVAGFGLSADAFF. The chain is built from TRBV29-1 and TRBJ1-1; D gene ambiguous. The CDR3 runs to 14 residues. CDR1 and CDR2 (germline): SQVTM, ANQGSEA.

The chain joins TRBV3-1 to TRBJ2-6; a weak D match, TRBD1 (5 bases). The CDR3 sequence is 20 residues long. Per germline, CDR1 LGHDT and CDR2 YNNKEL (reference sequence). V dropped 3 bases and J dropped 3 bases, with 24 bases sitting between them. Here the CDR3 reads CASSQDTTMRPIFGANVLTF. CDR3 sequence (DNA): TGTGCCAGCAGCCAGGACACAACTATGAGGCCTATATTTGGGGCCAACGTCCTGACTTTC.

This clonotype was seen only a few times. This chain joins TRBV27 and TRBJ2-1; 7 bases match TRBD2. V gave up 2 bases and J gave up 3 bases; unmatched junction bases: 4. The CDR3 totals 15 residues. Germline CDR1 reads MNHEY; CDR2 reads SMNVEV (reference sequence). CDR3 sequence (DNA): TGTGCCAGCAGTTTAGGGAGCGGGGACTACAATGAGCAGTTCTTC. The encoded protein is CASSLGSGDYNEQFF.

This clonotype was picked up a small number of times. The CDR3 DNA reads TGCGCCAGCAGTGAATCCGTCCGAGATACGCAGTATTTT. Translating it yields CASSESVRDTQYF. The chain recombines TRBV10-2 with TRBJ2-3; D remains unclear. Germline V gene sequence: CDR1 WSHSY, CDR2 SAAADI. There are 13 residues in the CDR3. The V gene lost 3 bases and the J gene lost 5 bases, with 9 bases spanning the gap.

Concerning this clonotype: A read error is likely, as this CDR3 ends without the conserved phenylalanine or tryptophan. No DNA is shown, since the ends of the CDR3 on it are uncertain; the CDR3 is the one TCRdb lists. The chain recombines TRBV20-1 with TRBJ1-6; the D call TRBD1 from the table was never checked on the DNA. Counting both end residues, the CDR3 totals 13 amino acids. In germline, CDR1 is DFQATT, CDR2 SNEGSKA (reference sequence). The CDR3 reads CSALGQGNSPHHY.

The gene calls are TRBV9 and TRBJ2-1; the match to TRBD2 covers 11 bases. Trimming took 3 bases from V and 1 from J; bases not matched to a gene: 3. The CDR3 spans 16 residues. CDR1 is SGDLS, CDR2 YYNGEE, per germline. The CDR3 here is CASSARTSGSYNEQFF. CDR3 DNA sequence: TGTGCCAGCAGCGCCCGGACTAGCGGGTCCTACAATGAGCAGTTCTTC.

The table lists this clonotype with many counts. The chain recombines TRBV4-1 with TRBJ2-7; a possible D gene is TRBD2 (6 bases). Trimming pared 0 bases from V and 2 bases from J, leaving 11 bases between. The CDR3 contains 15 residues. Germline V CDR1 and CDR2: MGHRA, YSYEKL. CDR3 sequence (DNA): TGCGCCAGCAGCCAAGAATCGCGGGGAACCTACGAGCAGTACTTC. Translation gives CASSQESRGTYEQYF.

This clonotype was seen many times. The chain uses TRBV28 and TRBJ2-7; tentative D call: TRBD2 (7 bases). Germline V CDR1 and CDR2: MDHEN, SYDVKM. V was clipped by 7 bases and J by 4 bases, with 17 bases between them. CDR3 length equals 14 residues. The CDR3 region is CASNGGLDLYEQYF. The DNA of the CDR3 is TGTGCCAGCAACGGGGGGCTCGATTTGTACGAGCAGTACTTC. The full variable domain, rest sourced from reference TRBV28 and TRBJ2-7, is DVKVTQSSRYLVKRTGEKVFLECVQDMDHENMFWYRQDPGLGLRLIYFSYDVKMKEKGDIPEGYSVSREKKERFSLILESASTNQTSMYLCASNGGLDLYEQYFGPGTRLTVT.

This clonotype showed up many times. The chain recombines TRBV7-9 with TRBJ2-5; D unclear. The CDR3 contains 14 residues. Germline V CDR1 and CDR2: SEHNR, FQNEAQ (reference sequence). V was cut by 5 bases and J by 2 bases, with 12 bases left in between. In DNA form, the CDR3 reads TGTGCCAGCAGCCGCACATTGGGGCAAGAGACCCAGTACTTC. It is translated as CASSRTLGQETQYF.

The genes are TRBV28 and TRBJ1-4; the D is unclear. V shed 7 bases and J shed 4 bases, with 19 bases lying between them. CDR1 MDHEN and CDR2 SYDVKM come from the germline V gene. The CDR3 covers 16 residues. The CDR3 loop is CASTPGPPLLNEKLFF. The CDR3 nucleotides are TGTGCCAGCACCCCGGGCCCACCCTTACTTAATGAAAAACTGTTTTTT.

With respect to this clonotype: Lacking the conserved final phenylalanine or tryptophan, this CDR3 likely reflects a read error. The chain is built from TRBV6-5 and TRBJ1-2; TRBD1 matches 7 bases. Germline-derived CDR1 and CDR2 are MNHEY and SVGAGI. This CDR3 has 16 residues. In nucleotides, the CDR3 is TGTGCAAGCAGTAACCTAGGGACAGCTTTTTACTATGGCTACACCTAC. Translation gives CASSNLGTAFYYGYTY.

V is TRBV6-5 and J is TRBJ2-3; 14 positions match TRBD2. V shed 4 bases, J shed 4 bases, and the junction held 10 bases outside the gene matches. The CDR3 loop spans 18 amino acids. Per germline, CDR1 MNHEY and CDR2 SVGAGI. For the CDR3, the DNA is TGTGCCAGCAGTTCGATTCCGGGACTAGCGGGAGAGGCAGATACGCAGTATTTT. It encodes CASSSIPGLAGEADTQYF.

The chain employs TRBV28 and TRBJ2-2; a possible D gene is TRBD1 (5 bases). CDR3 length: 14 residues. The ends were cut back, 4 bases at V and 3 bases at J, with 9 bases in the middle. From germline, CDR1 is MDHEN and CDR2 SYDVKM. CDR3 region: CASSSPGYTGELFF. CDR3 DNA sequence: TGTGCCAGCAGTTCCCCAGGGTACACCGGGGAGCTGTTTTTT.

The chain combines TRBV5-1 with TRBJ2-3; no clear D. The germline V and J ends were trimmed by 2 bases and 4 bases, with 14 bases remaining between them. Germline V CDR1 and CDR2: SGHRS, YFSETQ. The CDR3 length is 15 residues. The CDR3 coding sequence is TGCGCCAGCAGCTTCTGGGGTCGATTCGCAGATACGCAGTATTTT. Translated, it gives CASSFWGRFADTQYF.

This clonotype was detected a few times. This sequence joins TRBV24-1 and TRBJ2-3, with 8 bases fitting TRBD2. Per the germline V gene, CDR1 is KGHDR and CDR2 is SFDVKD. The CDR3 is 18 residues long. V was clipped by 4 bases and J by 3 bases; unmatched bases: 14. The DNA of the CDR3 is TGTGCCACCAGTGACCCGACGGAGCGGGAGAGAGGTACAGATACGCAGTATTTT. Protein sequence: CATSDPTERERGTDTQYF.

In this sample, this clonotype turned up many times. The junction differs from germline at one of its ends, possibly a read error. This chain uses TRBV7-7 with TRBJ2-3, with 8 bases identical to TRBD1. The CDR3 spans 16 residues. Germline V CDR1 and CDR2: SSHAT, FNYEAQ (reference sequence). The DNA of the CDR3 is TGTGCTAGCAGCCCGTCCGCGGGACAGGGCACAGATACGCAGTATTTT. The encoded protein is CASSPSAGQGTDTQYF.

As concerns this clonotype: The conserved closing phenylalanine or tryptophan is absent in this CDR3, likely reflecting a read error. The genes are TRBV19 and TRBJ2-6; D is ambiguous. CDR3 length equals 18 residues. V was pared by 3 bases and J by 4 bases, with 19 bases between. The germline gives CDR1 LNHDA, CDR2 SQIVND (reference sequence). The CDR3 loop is CASSMFEVPLLGANVLTI. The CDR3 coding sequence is TGTGCCAGTAGTATGTTTGAGGTCCCGCTCTTGGGGGCCAACGTCCTGACTATC.